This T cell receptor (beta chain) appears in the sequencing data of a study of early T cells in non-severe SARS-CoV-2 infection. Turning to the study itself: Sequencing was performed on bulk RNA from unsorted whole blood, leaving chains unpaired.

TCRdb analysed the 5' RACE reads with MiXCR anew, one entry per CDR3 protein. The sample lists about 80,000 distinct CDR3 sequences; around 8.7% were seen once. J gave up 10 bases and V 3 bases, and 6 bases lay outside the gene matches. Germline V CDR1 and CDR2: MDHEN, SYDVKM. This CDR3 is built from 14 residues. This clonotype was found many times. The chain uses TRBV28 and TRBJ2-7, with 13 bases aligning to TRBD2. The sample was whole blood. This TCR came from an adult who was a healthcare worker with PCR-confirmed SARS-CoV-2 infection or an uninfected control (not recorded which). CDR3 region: CASSFGTSGNEQYF. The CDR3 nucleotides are TGTGCCAGCAGTTTCGGGACTAGCGGGAATGAACAGTACTTC.